Listed here are 25 T cell receptor beta chains from one sample, sequenced in a study of OX40 agonist ivuxolimab in advanced cancers. TCRdb's copy holds only in-frame clones and misses some; the assay was immunoSEQ multiplex PCR. The repertoire holds 75,000 to 100,000 clones, with less than 85% as singletons. The source material was CD4+ or CD8+ T cells sorted from blood, sampled in a trial of the OX40 agonist ivuxolimab. The receptors here all came from an adult with an advanced solid tumor such as melanoma, head and neck, liver or kidney cancer.

This clone was counted only a few times. The chain joins TRBV4-1 to TRBJ2-3; TRBD1 or TRBD2 may be the D gene (5 bases each). The germline V gene has CDR1 MGHRA and CDR2 YSYEKL. This CDR3 has 14 residues. V dropped 0 bases and J dropped 7 bases, with 11 bases sitting between them. CDR3 nucleotides: TGCGCCAGCAGCCAAGAGGGGGTCTGGAATACGCAGTATTTT. Translating gives CASSQEGVWNTQYF.

This rearrangement joins TRBV2 to TRBJ1-5; D is unresolved. The CDR3 extends over 14 amino acids. V was trimmed by 4 bases and J by 0 bases, leaving 7 bases between them. Germline lookup yields CDR1 SNHLY and CDR2 FYNNEI. Here the CDR3 reads CASSGRGSNQPQHF. CDR3 nucleotide sequence: TGTGCCAGCAGTGGCCGGGGTAGCAATCAGCCCCAGCATTTT.

The chain recombines TRBV27 with TRBJ1-5; D remains ambiguous. V was shortened by 2 bases and J by 2 bases, with 10 bases between the two germline ends. CDR3 length: 15 amino acids. Germline values: CDR1 MNHEY, CDR2 SMNVEV (reference sequence). CDR3 nucleotides: TGTGCCAGCAGTTTAATGCCCGCGGGCAATCAGCCCCAGCATTTT. Encoded protein: CASSLMPAGNQPQHF.

J is TRBJ1-2 and V is TRBV5-1; the match to TRBD1 covers 8 bases. The germline CDR1 and CDR2 sequences are SGHRS and YFSETQ. This CDR3 has 15 residues. Trimming cost V 5 bases and J 1 base; bases outside gene matches: 7. In nucleotides, the CDR3 is TGCGCCAGCAGAGAAGACAGGGGTCATAACTATGGCTACACCTTC. Its protein is CASREDRGHNYGYTF.

J is TRBJ2-5 and V is TRBV11-2; D is unresolved. Trimming removed 5 bases at V and 4 bases at J, with 11 bases between. This CDR3 region has 13 residues. The germline V gene has CDR1 SGHAT and CDR2 FQNNGV. For the CDR3, the DNA is TGTGCCAGCAGCCCCCCGGCCAGAGAGACCCAGTACTTC. Translated, it gives CASSPPARETQYF.

This sequence joins TRBV6-5 and TRBJ2-7, with D maybe TRBD1 (6 bases). The CDR3 has 15 residues. CDR1 is MNHEY and CDR2 is SVGAGI in the germline V gene. V was trimmed by 0 bases and J by 0 bases, leaving 9 bases between them. CDR3 sequence: CASSYSGRGSYEQYF. The CDR3 nucleotides are TGTGCCAGCAGTTACTCGGGCAGGGGCTCCTACGAGCAGTACTTC.

The CDR3 reads CASSQEPLAGTGGTGELFF. CDR3 DNA: TGCGCCAGCAGCCAAGAGCCCCTCGCCGGGACAGGGGGCACCGGGGAGCTGTTTTTT. The genes are TRBV4-3 and TRBJ2-2, with 11 bases matching TRBD1. This CDR3 has 19 residues. Germline V lookup: CDR1 LGHNA, CDR2 YSLEER. The J segment lost 4 bases and the V segment lost 0 bases, leaving 10 bases of the junction unmatched.

The rearrangement links TRBV5-1 to TRBJ2-6, with 8 bases lining up with TRBD1. V was pared by 7 bases and J by 0 bases, with 9 bases of the junction left unmatched. The CDR3 spans 17 residues. CDR1 is SGHRS and CDR2 is YFSETQ in the germline V gene. CDR3 bases: TGCGCCAGCGGACAGGGTAGCTCTGGCTCTGGGGCCAACGTCCTGACTTTC. It is translated as CASGQGSSGSGANVLTF.

V usage is TRBV28 and J usage is TRBJ2-3; TRBD2 is a possible D gene (6 bases). Germline values: CDR1 MDHEN, CDR2 SYDVKM. The CDR3 loop spans 15 amino acids. Deletions cut 6 bases from V and 0 bases from J, with 13 bases between. CDR3 in DNA: TGTGCCAGCAGCCGGAGGGTCTCTAGCACAGATACGCAGTATTTT. Its protein is CASSRRVSSTDTQYF.

The V call is TRBV18, the J call TRBJ2-7; D gene ambiguous. The CDR3 spans 13 residues. Germline CDR1 is KGHSH and CDR2 is LQKENI. The ends were cut back, 6 bases at V and 3 bases at J, with 12 bases in the middle. The CDR3 DNA reads TGTGCCAGCTCCCGCGCGACCAACTACGAGCAGTACTTC. Its protein is CASSRATNYEQYF.

This chain connects TRBV10-3 to TRBJ2-7, with a weak D call TRBD2 (6 bases). The CDR3 sequence is 14 residues long. V was trimmed by 5 bases and J by 0 bases, leaving 11 bases between them. Germline CDR1 ENHRY, CDR2 SYGVKD. The CDR3 DNA reads TGTGCCATCAGTAGGGACTCCCGCTCCTACGAGCAGTACTTC. Its translation: CAISRDSRSYEQYF.

The V gene is TRBV2, the J gene TRBJ1-2, with D unresolved. The V gene lost 6 bases and the J gene lost 8 bases, with 16 bases spanning the gap. CDR1 SNHLY and CDR2 FYNNEI come from the germline V gene. The CDR3 sequence is 13 residues long. The CDR3 DNA follows: TGTGCCAGCAGGCCGGGTCCCTCCTTAGGCTACACCTTC. Protein: CASRPGPSLGYTF.

This clone was found once. J is TRBJ1-2 and V is TRBV5-4, with a possible D match to TRBD1 (5 bases). The V gene's germline CDR1 is SGHNT and CDR2 YYREEE (reference sequence). This CDR3 spans 13 amino acids. V lost 2 bases, J lost 4 bases, and 9 bases lay in between. CDR3 coding DNA: TGTGCCAGCAGCTTAGGGGTGTCCTATGGCTACACCTTC. Translation: CASSLGVSYGYTF.

DNA of the CDR3: TGTGCCAGCAGCGAGAACCTAGCGGGCGGCATTGGGGAGCAGTACTTC. Protein sequence: CASSENLAGGIGEQYF. This chain joins TRBV9 and TRBJ2-7; 8 bases are shared with TRBD2. After removal of 3 bases from V and 7 bases from J, the junction contained 15 bases not matched to a gene. The CDR3 extends over 16 amino acids. Germline V gene data show CDR1 as SGDLS and CDR2 as YYNGEE.

The rearrangement uses TRBV4-2 and TRBJ2-3, with D perhaps being TRBD1 or TRBD2 (5 bases each). The CDR3 is 14 amino acids. Trimming shortened V by 4 bases and J by 1 base, and 9 bases separated the two germline ends. Germline values: CDR1 LGHNA, CDR2 YNFKEQ. The CDR3 here is CASSPRGGTDTQYF. CDR3 DNA: TGTGCCAGCAGCCCCCGAGGGGGCACAGATACGCAGTATTTT.

The chain employs TRBV19 and TRBJ2-3, with TRBD1 as a possible D gene (5 bases). V was clipped by 5 bases and J by 3 bases, with 12 bases between them. Germline V gene sequence: CDR1 LNHDA, CDR2 SQIVND (reference sequence). There are 14 residues in the CDR3. CDR3 nucleotides: TGTGCCAGTAGTCTCCAGGGCTCTACAGATACGCAGTATTTT. Translated, it gives CASSLQGSTDTQYF.

The J gene is TRBJ1-4, the V gene TRBV18; D unresolved. The germline V gene has CDR1 KGHSH and CDR2 LQKENI. This CDR3 region has 12 residues. Trimming took off 5 bases at V and 8 bases at J, with 9 bases between the two ends. As DNA, the CDR3 is TGTGCCAGCTCAACCACAAGGGAAAAACTGTTTTTT. Its protein product is CASSTTREKLFF.

J is TRBJ1-5 and V is TRBV30; D gene ambiguous. CDR1 GTSNPN and CDR2 SVGIG come from the germline V gene (reference sequence). V gave up 2 bases and J gave up 0 bases, with 8 bases separating them. The CDR3 is 14 residues long. Here the CDR3 DNA reads TGTGCCTGGAGTTTAGTAGATAGCAATCAGCCCCAGCATTTT. This codes for CAWSLVDSNQPQHF.

The rearrangement uses TRBV30 and TRBJ2-1, with 10 nucleotides matching TRBD2. Germline V gene data show CDR1 as GTSNPN and CDR2 as SVGIG (reference sequence). CDR3 length: 16 amino acids. The V segment lost 2 bases and the J segment 7 bases; nucleotides outside the gene matches: 11. The chain's CDR3 is CAWSTPRAGGRNEQFF. The CDR3 DNA follows: TGTGCCTGGAGTACCCCACGAGCGGGGGGGAGGAATGAGCAGTTCTTC.

V and J are TRBV7-8 and TRBJ1-1; D ambiguous. V shed 1 base and J shed 5 bases, with 8 bases lying between them. Germline assignment: CDR1 SGHVS and CDR2 FQNEAQ. The CDR3 runs 13 residues. CDR3 in amino acids: CASSLGRHTEAFF. CDR3 coding DNA: TGTGCCAGCAGCTTAGGTCGGCATACTGAAGCTTTCTTT.

The rearrangement joins TRBV9 to TRBJ2-1; 7 bases align to TRBD1. CDR3 length: 16 residues. With 4 bases clipped from V and 12 bases from J, the junction kept 19 bases outside the gene matches. Per the germline V gene, CDR1 is SGDLS and CDR2 is YYNGEE. CDR3 amino acids: CASSFSDRAGDGGQFF. DNA of the CDR3: TGTGCCAGCAGCTTCTCAGACAGGGCCGGGGATGGAGGGCAGTTCTTC.

The chain employs TRBV18 and TRBJ1-1; tentative D call: TRBD1 (5 bases). The CDR3 has 16 amino acids. Per germline, CDR1 KGHSH and CDR2 LQKENI. Trimming removed 3 bases at V and 4 bases at J, with 18 bases between. The CDR3 sequence: CASSPRSPGTGTEAFF. The CDR3 DNA follows: TGTGCCAGCTCACCCAGATCTCCCGGGACTGGCACTGAAGCTTTCTTT.

The chain links TRBV7-2 to TRBJ2-7; D is undetermined. Germline values: CDR1 SGHTA, CDR2 FQGNSA. Trimming pared 1 base from V and 3 bases from J, leaving 10 bases between. The CDR3 runs 14 residues. The CDR3 DNA follows: TGTGCCAGCAGCTTAGGTAAAACGGGCTACGAGCAGTACTTC. Protein: CASSLGKTGYEQYF.

This chain uses TRBV4-3 with TRBJ2-2; D gene ambiguous. The germline CDR1 and CDR2 sequences are LGHNA and YSLEER. V lost 4 bases to trimming and J lost 0 bases, with 18 bases between them. There are 18 residues in the CDR3. CDR3 region: CASSRGDPRAPNTGELFF. CDR3 nucleotide sequence: TGCGCCAGCAGCCGAGGAGATCCCCGGGCCCCGAACACCGGGGAGCTGTTTTTT.

The J gene is TRBJ1-4, the V gene TRBV6-5; the D is unclear. Germline V gene sequence: CDR1 MNHEY, CDR2 SVGAGI. The V end was cut by 0 bases, the J end by 3 bases, with 11 bases between. The CDR3 has 16 residues. CDR3 sequence: CASSYSMRDSNEKLFF. CDR3 bases: TGTGCCAGCAGTTACTCGATGAGAGACTCTAATGAAAAACTGTTTTTT.